The rows below give T cell receptor beta chains drawn from one sample of a study of shared clonotypes between healthy human individuals. TCRdb's copy holds only in-frame clones and misses some; the assay was immunoSEQ multiplex PCR. The sample has some 2,100,000 clones, more than 85% seen once. The sequenced material came from naive CD8+ T cells from PBMCs. The receptors were sampled from a man aged 18 to 29 in good health. Some clones in this sample may be carry-over from other donors' samples. CDR3s include the opening cysteine and the closing phenylalanine or tryptophan. A D gene is named only where the DNA matches it firmly. A clone size is listed for some rows: how often the clone was seen (once, few, many), or a class if it is expanded.

clone_size,d_call,j_call,cdr3_length,v_call,cdr3_nt,cdr3_aa
NA,TRBD1,TRBJ2-1,16,TRBV4-1,TGCGCCAGCAGCCCGGCCGGGACAGGGGGTTGGAATGAGCAGTTCTTC,CASSPAGTGGWNEQFF
NA,NA,TRBJ1-1,16,TRBV5-1,TGCGCCAGCAGCATCCGGGACACCGGTCCTAATACTGAAGCTTTCTTT,CASSIRDTGPNTEAFF
once,NA,TRBJ2-7,15,TRBV7-9,TGTGCCAGCAGCCCGCCCGGTGGGAGGCCCTACGAGCAGTACTTC,CASSPPGGRPYEQYF
NA,NA,TRBJ2-1,14,TRBV7-3,TGTGCCAGCAGCGTACGGGGATCCTACAATGAGCAGTTCTTC,CASSVRGSYNEQFF
NA,NA,TRBJ2-6,12,TRBV27,TGTGCCAGGGAATTTGGGGCCAACGTCCTGACTTTC,CAREFGANVLTF
NA,NA,TRBJ2-7,13,TRBV11-2,TGTGCCAGCAGCGGTACTAGTTCCTACGAGCAGTACTTC,CASSGTSSYEQYF
NA,NA,TRBJ1-6,13,TRBV29-1,TGCAGCGGCGCCGGACACAAGATTTCACCCCTCCACTTT,CSGAGHKISPLHF
once,TRBD1,TRBJ2-7,15,TRBV27,TGTGCCAGCAGTTTATCAGGGGGCTGGTCCTACGAGCAGTACTTC,CASSLSGGWSYEQYF
NA,NA,TRBJ2-7,13,TRBV11-2,TGTGCCAGCAGCTTAGTGGGCCCGGACGAGCAGTACTTC,CASSLVGPDEQYF
NA,NA,TRBJ2-2,14,TRBV5-6,TGTGCCAGCAGCTTGTTACAGAACACCGGGGAGCTGTTTTTT,CASSLLQNTGELFF
NA,NA,TRBJ2-5,15,TRBV19,TGTGCCAGTAGGGCCTTTCGCGGGGCCAAAGAGACCCAGTACTTC,CASRAFRGAKETQYF
NA,TRBD2,TRBJ2-7,15,TRBV27,TGTGCCAGCAGTTTATGGGCGGGAGCCCCTTACGAGCAGTACTTC,CASSLWAGAPYEQYF
NA,TRBD2,TRBJ2-6,22,TRBV28,TGTGCCAGCAGGGGACTCGGACTAGCGGGAGGGATCGGGATCTCTGGGGCCAACGTCCTGACTTTC,CASRGLGLAGGIGISGANVLTF
NA,TRBD1,TRBJ2-7,17,TRBV10-1,TGCGCCAGCAGTGAGTCGACGAAGGGACAGGATGCCTACGAGCAGTACTTC,CASSESTKGQDAYEQYF
NA,NA,TRBJ2-1,15,TRBV27,TGTGCCAGCAGTCCCGGGAGTGGGTCCTACAATGAGCAGTTCTTC,CASSPGSGSYNEQFF
NA,TRBD1,TRBJ2-7,16,TRBV7-8,TGTGCCAGCAGCTTAGCGGCAACAGGGGATACCTACGAGCAGTACTTC,CASSLAATGDTYEQYF
NA,NA,TRBJ1-5,15,TRBV4-1,TGCGCCAGCAGCCAGATTTGGGGGTGGAGTCAGCCCCAGCATTTT,CASSQIWGWSQPQHF
NA,NA,TRBJ2-2,15,TRBV19,TGTGCCAGTAGTCCCTTGGACGAGAACACCGGGGAGCTGTTTTTT,CASSPLDENTGELFF
NA,NA,TRBJ1-5,15,TRBV16,TGTGCCAGCAGCCCAGAGCGGGGTAGCAATCAGCCCCAGCATTTT,CASSPERGSNQPQHF
NA,TRBD2,TRBJ2-1,15,TRBV7-6,TGTGCCAGCAGCATTAGCGGGAGCCCCTACAATGAGCAGTTCTTC,CASSISGSPYNEQFF
NA,NA,TRBJ2-5,15,TRBV4-1,TGCGCCAGCAGCCAGGGCGGGAAGGGACAAGAGACCCAGTACTTC,CASSQGGKGQETQYF
few,NA,TRBJ1-1,15,TRBV9,TGTGCCAGCAGCCCCCCCCACGGCTCGCGGTCTGAAGCTTTCTTT,CASSPPHGSRSEAFF
NA,TRBD1,TRBJ1-5,18,TRBV19,TGTGCCAGTAGTACGACCTTATACGGGACAGGGGGCGTCCAGCCCCAGCATTTT,CASSTTLYGTGGVQPQHF
once,NA,TRBJ1-5,14,TRBV27,TGTGCCAGCAGTTTATCCCAGTACAATCAGCCCCAGCATTTT,CASSLSQYNQPQHF
few,TRBD1,TRBJ1-1,13,TRBV27,TGTGCCAGCAGCGAATCTCGGGACAGTGAAGCTTTCTTT,CASSESRDSEAFF
NA,NA,TRBJ2-5,14,TRBV6-1,TGTGCCAGCCTTTTACACAGGGCTATCGAGACCCAGTACTTC,CASLLHRAIETQYF
NA,NA,TRBJ1-2,15,TRBV27,TGTGCCAGCAGTGAGCTGGGGGGGCCTAACTATGGCTACACCTTC,CASSELGGPNYGYTF
NA,NA,TRBJ2-1,15,TRBV28,TGTGCCAGCAGTTTAGGTTTCGGGATTTACAATGAGCAGTTCTTC,CASSLGFGIYNEQFF
NA,NA,TRBJ2-2,16,TRBV9,TGTGCCAGCAGCGTTTCCCAAAATCCGAACACCGGGGAGCTGTTTTTT,CASSVSQNPNTGELFF
NA,NA,TRBJ1-1,12,TRBV7-9,TGTGCCAGCAGCCTCCCACGGGCCGAGGCTTTCTTT,CASSLPRAEAFF
NA,TRBD1,TRBJ1-1,14,TRBV6-4,TGTGCCAGCAGTGGGCCGGGACAGTTGGCTGAAGCTTTCTTT,CASSGPGQLAEAFF
NA,NA,TRBJ2-7,13,TRBV19,TGTGCCAGTAGCCCGGGACTCTCCTACGAGCAGTACTTC,CASSPGLSYEQYF
NA,NA,TRBJ1-5,14,TRBV2,TGTGCCAGCAGTCAGGGGAGTCGCAATCAGCCCCAGCATTTT,CASSQGSRNQPQHF
NA,TRBD1,TRBJ1-1,15,TRBV27,TGTGCCAGCAGTTTAGGCGCAGGGGGCGTCACTGAAGCTTTCTTT,CASSLGAGGVTEAFF
NA,NA,TRBJ1-1,17,TRBV4-1,TGCGCCAGCAGCCCCCTCACCGGGATTTCGATGTACACTGAAGCTTTCTTT,CASSPLTGISMYTEAFF
NA,NA,TRBJ1-1,13,TRBV6-5,TGTGCCAGCAGTTACGGGGGGATCACTGAAGCTTTCTTT,CASSYGGITEAFF
NA,NA,TRBJ1-4,16,TRBV4-2,TGTGCCAGCAGCCAAAAACTACCAGGGGTTGGCGAAAAACTGTTTTTT,CASSQKLPGVGEKLFF
NA,NA,TRBJ2-3,16,TRBV5-1,TGCGCCAGCAGCTTGGGCGGTGCCCGTTTCACAGATACGCAGTATTTT,CASSLGGARFTDTQYF
NA,NA,TRBJ1-4,11,TRBV7-9,TGTGCCAGCAGCTTACTTGGGGGACTGTTTTTT,CASSLLGGLFF